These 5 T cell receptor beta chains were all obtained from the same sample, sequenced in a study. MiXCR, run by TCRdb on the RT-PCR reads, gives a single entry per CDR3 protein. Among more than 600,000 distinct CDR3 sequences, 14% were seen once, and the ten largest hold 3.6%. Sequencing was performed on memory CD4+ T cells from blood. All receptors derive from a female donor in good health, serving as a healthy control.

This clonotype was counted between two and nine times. The CDR3 protein is CASSQPGGGQYSNQPQHF. As DNA, the CDR3 is TGTGCCAGCAGCCAACCCGGGGGAGGGCAGTATAGCAATCAGCCCCAGCATTTT. V and J are TRBV4-2 and TRBJ1-5; D may be TRBD1 (5 bases). Per the germline V gene, CDR1 is LGHNA and CDR2 is YNFKEQ. This CDR3 comprises 18 residues. V lost 2 bases and J 0 bases, leaving 17 bases between the germline ends.

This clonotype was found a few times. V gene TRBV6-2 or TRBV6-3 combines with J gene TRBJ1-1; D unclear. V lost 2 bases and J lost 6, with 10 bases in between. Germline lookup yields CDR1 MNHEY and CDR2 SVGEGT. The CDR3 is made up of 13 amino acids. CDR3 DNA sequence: TGTGCCAGCAGTTACCGGAGGGTTGCTGAAGCTTTCTTT. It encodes CASSYRRVAEAFF.

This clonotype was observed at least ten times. Here the CDR3 reads CASSLAVGPQETQYF. The CDR3 coding sequence is TGTGCCAGCAGTTTAGCCGTAGGACCTCAAGAGACCCAGTACTTC. V gene TRBV12-3 or TRBV12-4 combines with J gene TRBJ2-5; D ambiguous. CDR3 size: 15 residues. The V end lost 0 bases, the J end lost 2 bases, and 10 bases lay between the germline ends.

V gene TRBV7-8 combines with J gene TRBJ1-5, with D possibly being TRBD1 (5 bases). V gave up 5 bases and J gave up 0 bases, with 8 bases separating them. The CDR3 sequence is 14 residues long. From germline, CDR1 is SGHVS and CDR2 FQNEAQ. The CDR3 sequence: CASSPDISNQPQHF. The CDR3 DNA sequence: TGTGCCAGCAGCCCGGACATTAGCAATCAGCCCCAGCATTTT.

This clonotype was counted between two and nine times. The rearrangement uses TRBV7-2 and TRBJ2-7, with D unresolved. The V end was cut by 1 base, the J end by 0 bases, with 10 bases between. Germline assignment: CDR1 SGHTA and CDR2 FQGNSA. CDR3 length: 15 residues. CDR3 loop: CASSLVALSSYEQYF. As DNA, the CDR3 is TGTGCCAGCAGCTTAGTGGCATTGAGCTCCTACGAGCAGTACTTC.